This T cell receptor (beta chain) was observed in a study of blood T cell repertoires in COVID-19. Overall study context: Whether acute or convalescent, the COVID-19 samples came from the United States, Italy and Spain.

The germline V gene encodes CDR1 SGHTA and CDR2 FQGNSA. The CDR3 totals 14 residues. Trimming took 3 bases from V and 3 from J; bases not matched to a gene: 3. Authors' methods: Counts of nucleated cells, estimated from reference gene primer amplification, were obtained. Profiling relied on immunoSEQ multiplex PCR, and the TCRdb table lists in-frame clones only, not all of them. V and J calls and clone size are copied from that table; D and trimming were computed from the DNA. The table has 150,000 or so clones, about 91% seen once. On this clone: Within the sample, other DNA sequences also encode this same CDR3.

The J gene is TRBJ2-5, the V gene TRBV7-2, with 8 nucleotides matching TRBD1. The source material was peripheral blood. The source of this sequence is a woman aged 55 to 70 with acute or convalescent COVID-19. In nucleotides, the CDR3 is TGTGCCAGCAGCTTCGGGGACAGGAAAGAGACCCAGTACTTC. Its protein is CASSFGDRKETQYF.